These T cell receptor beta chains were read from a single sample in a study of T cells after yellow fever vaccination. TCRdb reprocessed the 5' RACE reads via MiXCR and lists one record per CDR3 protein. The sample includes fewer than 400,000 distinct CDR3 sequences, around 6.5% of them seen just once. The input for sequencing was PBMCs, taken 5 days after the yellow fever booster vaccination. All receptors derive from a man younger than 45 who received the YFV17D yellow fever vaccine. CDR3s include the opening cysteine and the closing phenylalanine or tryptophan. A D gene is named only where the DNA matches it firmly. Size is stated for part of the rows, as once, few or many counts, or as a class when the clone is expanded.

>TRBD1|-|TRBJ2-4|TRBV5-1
TGCGCCAGTCGTCCAGGGGGCGCGGGCAAAAACATTCAGTACTTC
CASRPGGAGKNIQYF
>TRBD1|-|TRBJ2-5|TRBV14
TGTGCCAGCAGCCAGCTGACAGGGCGGTTCCAAGAGACCCAGTACTTC
CASSQLTGRFQETQYF
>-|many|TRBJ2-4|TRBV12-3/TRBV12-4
TGTGCCAGCAGTCCCGCCGCGGGAACAAAAAACATTCAGTACTTC
CASSPAAGTKNIQYF
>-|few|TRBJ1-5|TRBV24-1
TGTGCCACCAGTGATTCCATGACTGGTCAGCCCCAGCATTTT
CATSDSMTGQPQHF
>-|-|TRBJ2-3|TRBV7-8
TGTGCCAGCAAGACTAGGGGAAAAGATACGCAGTATTTT
CASKTRGKDTQYF
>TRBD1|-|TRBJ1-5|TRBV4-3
TGCGCCAGCAGCCAAGTTTGGGACAGGGGGCCAGAATATAGCAATCAGCCCCAGCATTTT
CASSQVWDRGPEYSNQPQHF
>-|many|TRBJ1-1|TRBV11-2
TGTGCCAGCAGACAGGGGAACACTGAAGCTTTCTTT
CASRQGNTEAFF
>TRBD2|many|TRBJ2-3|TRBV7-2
TGTGCCAGCAGAGCCATAGCGGGAGTACCAGATACGCAGTATTTT
CASRAIAGVPDTQYF
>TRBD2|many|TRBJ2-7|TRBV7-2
TGTGCCAGCAGCACCCCGTGGCGGGAGGGCCACGAGCAGTACTTC
CASSTPWREGHEQYF
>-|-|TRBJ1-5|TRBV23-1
TGCGCCAGCAGTCAAAAAGGCAGGGGAAGGAATCAGCCCCAGCATTTT
CASSQKGRGRNQPQHF
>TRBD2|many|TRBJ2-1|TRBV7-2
TGTGCCAGCAGCCGGCTAGCGGGAGCCGGCAATGAGCAGTTCTTC
CASSRLAGAGNEQFF
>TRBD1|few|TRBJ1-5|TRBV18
TGTGCCAGCTCCAAAAGGACAGGGGACGCTCAGCCCCAGCATTTT
CASSKRTGDAQPQHF
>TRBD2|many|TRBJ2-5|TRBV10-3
TGTGCCATCAGTCCAGGACTAGCGGGAACGGAGACCCAGTACTTC
CAISPGLAGTETQYF
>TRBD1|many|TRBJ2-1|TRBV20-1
TGCAGTGTTCGCCTAGGGACAGGGAACGAGCAGTTCTTC
CSVRLGTGNEQFF
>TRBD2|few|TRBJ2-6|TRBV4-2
TGTGCCAGCAGCCAAGATTTCAAGGGTTTTAGCGGGAGGGAGGGTTGGGCCAACGTCCTGACTTTC
CASSQDFKGFSGREGWANVLTF
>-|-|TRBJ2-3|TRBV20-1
TGCAGTGCTAGAGATACCCGGGATGGCACAGATACGCAGTATTTT
CSARDTRDGTDTQYF
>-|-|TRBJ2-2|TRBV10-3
TGTGCCATCAGGGGGGCTCAGAACACCGGGGAGCTGTTTTTT
CAIRGAQNTGELFF
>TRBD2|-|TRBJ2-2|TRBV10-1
TGCGCCAGCAGTGAGTCGGGGGGGGGAGCCCCGAACACCGGGGAGCTGTTTTTT
CASSESGGGAPNTGELFF
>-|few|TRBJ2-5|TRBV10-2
TGCGCCAGCAGTGAAAGAGACGGAGGTCCGTCCCAGTACTTC
CASSERDGGPSQYF
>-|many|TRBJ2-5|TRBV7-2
TGTGCCAGCAGCTTAACGTGGGGGACCCAGTACTTC
CASSLTWGTQYF
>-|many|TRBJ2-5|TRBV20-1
TGCAGTGCTAGACCCCCCCAAGAGACCCAGTACTTC
CSARPPQETQYF
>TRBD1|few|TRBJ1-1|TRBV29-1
TGCAGCGCCTCACCGGGACAGGGTGACACTGAAGCTTTCTTT
CSASPGQGDTEAFF
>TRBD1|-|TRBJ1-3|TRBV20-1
TGCAGTGCTTTACAGGGGCCCGGAAACACCATATATTTT
CSALQGPGNTIYF
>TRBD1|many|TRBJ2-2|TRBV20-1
TGCAGTGCTATACAGGGGTACACCGGGGAGCTGTTTTTT
CSAIQGYTGELFF
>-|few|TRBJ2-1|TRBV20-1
-
CCAWGSGRGSYNEQFF
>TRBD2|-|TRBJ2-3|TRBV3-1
TGTGCCAGCAGCCGCCGACTAGCGGGAGTCGAAGATACGCAGTATTTT
CASSRRLAGVEDTQYF
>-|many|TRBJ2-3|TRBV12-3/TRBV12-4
TGTGCCAGCAGTTCCCCTACCAGCACAGATACGCAGTATTTT
CASSSPTSTDTQYF
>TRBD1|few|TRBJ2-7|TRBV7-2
TGTGCCAGCAGCTTTACCGGGACAGGGGGCCACGAGCAGTACTTC
CASSFTGTGGHEQYF
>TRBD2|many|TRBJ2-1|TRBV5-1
TGCGCCAGCAGCCAAGGGCCGGGACTAGCGGGAGGGCTCGGTGAGCAGTTCTTC
CASSQGPGLAGGLGEQFF
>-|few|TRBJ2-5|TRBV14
TGTGCCAGCAGCCAAGGGGCTGGGCGGGAGACCCAGTACTTC
CASSQGAGRETQYF
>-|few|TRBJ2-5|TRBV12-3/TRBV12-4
TGTGCCAGCAGTTTATTTGGGCAGCCGCCACAAGAGACCCAGTACTTC
CASSLFGQPPQETQYF
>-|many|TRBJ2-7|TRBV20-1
TGCAGTGCTAGAAGTCCTAGCTCCTACGAGCAGTACTTC
CSARSPSSYEQYF
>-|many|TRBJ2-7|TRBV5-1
TGCGCCAGCAGCGACAGCTTCTACGAGCAGTACTTC
CASSDSFYEQYF
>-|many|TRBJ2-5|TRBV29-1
TGCAGCGTTTATCTGGGTGCGACCCAGTACTTC
CSVYLGATQYF
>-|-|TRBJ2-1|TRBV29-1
TGCAGCGTTGAGGGCCAGTTCTTC
CSVEGQFF
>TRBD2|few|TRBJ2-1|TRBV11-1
TGTGCCAGCAGCTCCAGCCGACTAGCGGGAGGGTACTACAATGAGCAGTTCTTC
CASSSSRLAGGYYNEQFF
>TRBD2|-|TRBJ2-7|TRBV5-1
TGCGCCAGCAGCTTCGTCGAAACTAGCGGGATCTACGAGCAGTACTTC
CASSFVETSGIYEQYF
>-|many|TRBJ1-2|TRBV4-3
TGCGCCAGCAGCCATGACTTGACCACTAACTATGGCTACACCTTC
CASSHDLTTNYGYTF
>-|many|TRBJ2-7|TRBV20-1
TGCAGTGCTAGGTTGCAGGTCTACGAGCAGTACTTC
CSARLQVYEQYF
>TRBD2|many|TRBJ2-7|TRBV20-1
TGCAGTGCGGAGGGGGGCGGGGGGCCCTCCTACGAGCAGTACTTC
CSAEGGGGPSYEQYF
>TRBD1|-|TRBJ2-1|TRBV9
TGTGCCAGCAGCGCGACAGGGGATAGCTTCAATGAGCAGTTCTTC
CASSATGDSFNEQFF
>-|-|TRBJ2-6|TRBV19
TGTGCCAGTAGGCGGTTCTCTGGGGCCAACGTCCTGACTTTC
CASRRFSGANVLTF
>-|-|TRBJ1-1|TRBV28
TGTGCCAGCAGTTACCTAACAGGGTCAGAGGCTGAAGCTTTCTTT
CASSYLTGSEAEAFF
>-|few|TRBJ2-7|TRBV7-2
TGTGCCAGCAGCTTAGAGGGGGGTAGGGTACAGTACTTC
CASSLEGGRVQYF
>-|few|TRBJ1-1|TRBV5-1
TGCGCCAGCAGCTGGGGGCTGGGACCGAACACTGAAGCTTTCTTT
CASSWGLGPNTEAFF
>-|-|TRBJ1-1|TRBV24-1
TGTGCCACCAGTGGCCCGACAGAGGAAGCTTTCTTT
CATSGPTEEAFF
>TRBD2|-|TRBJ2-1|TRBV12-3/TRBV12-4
TGTGCCAGCAGCCAGGCTAGCGGTGAGCAGTTCTTC
CASSQASGEQFF
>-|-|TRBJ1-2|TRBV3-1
TGTGCCAGCAGCCAGACGAGGGTTGGCTACACCTTC
CASSQTRVGYTF
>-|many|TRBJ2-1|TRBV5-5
TGTGCCAGCAGCACAGGGACAACCGTGGAGCAGTTCTTC
CASSTGTTVEQFF
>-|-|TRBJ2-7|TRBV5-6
TGTGCCAGCAGCCCCCGGGGTGGATGGCTGGACTCCTACGAGCAGTACTTC
CASSPRGGWLDSYEQYF
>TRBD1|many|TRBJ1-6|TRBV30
TGTGCCTGGACCCGACAGGGCTTGAATTCACCCCTCCACTTT
CAWTRQGLNSPLHF
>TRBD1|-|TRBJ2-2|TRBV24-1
TGTGCCACCAGTGGTTACACAGGGGGCGCGACCGGGGAGCTGTTTTTT
CATSGYTGGATGELFF
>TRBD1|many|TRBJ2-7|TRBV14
TGTGCCAGCAAACAGGGGGCGCTGAGCCACGAGCAGTACTTC
CASKQGALSHEQYF